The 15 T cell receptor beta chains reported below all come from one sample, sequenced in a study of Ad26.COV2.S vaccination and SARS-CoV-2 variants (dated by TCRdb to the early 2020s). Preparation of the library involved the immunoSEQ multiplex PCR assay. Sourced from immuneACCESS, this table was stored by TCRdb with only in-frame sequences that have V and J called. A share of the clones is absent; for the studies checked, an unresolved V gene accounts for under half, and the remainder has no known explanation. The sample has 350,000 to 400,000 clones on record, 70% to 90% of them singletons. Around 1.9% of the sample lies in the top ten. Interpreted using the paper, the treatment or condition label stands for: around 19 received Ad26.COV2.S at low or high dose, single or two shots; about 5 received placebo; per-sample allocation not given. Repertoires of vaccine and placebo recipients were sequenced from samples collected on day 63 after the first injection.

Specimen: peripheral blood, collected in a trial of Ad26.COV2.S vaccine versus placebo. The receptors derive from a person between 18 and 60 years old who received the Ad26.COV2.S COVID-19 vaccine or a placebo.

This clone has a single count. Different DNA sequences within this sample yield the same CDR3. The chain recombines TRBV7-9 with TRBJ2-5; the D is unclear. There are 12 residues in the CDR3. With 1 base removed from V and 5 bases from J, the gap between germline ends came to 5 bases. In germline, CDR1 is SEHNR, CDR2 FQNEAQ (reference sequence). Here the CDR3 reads CASSLGRETQYF. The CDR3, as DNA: TGTGCCAGCAGCTTAGGTCGGGAGACCCAGTACTTC. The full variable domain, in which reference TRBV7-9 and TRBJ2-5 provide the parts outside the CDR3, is DTGVSQNPRHKITKRGQNVTFRCDPISEHNRLYWYRQTLGQGPEFLTYFQNEAQLEKSRLLSDRFSAERPKGSFSTLEIQRTEQGDSAMYLCASSLGRETQYFGPGTRLLVL.

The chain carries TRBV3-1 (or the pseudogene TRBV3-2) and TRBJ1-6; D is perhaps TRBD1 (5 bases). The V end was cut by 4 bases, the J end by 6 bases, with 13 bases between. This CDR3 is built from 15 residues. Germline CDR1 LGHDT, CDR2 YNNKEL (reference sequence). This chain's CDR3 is CASSPAGTANSPLHF. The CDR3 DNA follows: TGTGCCAGCAGCCCCGCCGGGACCGCTAATTCACCCCTCCACTTT.

In DNA, the CDR3 is TGCGCCAGCAGCCCGATATCAGGGGGAAAGACCCAGTACTTC. It encodes CASSPISGGKTQYF. V is TRBV4-1 and J is TRBJ2-5; 7 nucleotides match TRBD1. CDR1 is MGHRA, CDR2 YSYEKL, per germline. CDR3 length: 14 amino acids. V lost 4 bases to trimming and J lost 6 bases; unmatched junction nucleotides: 8.

The CDR3 DNA sequence: TGTGCCAGCAGTTCGCAGGGGGTCGGCACCGGGGAGCTGTTTTTT. Translation: CASSSQGVGTGELFF. This chain uses TRBV7-2 with TRBJ2-2; 7 positions agree with TRBD1. The V gene end was trimmed by 6 bases and the J gene end by 4 bases; junction bases not matched to a gene: 8. This CDR3 is built from 15 residues. The germline V gene has CDR1 SGHTA and CDR2 FQGNSA.

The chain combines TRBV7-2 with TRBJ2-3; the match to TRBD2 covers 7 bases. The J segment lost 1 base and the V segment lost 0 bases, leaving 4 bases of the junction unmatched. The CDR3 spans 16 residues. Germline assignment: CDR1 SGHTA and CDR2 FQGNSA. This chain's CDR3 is CASSLAAGSGTDTQYF. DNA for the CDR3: TGTGCCAGCAGCTTAGCAGCGGGATCCGGCACAGATACGCAGTATTTT. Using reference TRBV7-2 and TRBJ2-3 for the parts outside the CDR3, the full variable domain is GAGVSQSPSNKVTEKGKDVELRCDPISGHTALYWYRQSLGQGLEFLIYFQGNSAPDKSGLPSDRFSAERTGGSVSTLTIQRTQQEDSAVYLCASSLAAGSGTDTQYFGPGTRLTVL.

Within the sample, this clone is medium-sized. The CDR3 nucleotides read TGTGCCAGCAGCTTGGGGAGCACAGATACGCAGTATTTT. This encodes CASSLGSTDTQYF. The chain has TRBV5-8 and TRBJ2-3; no clear D. The germline CDR1 and CDR2 sequences are SGHTS and YDEGEE. CDR3 length: 13 amino acids. The germline V and J ends were trimmed by 0 bases and 0 bases, with 2 bases remaining between them.

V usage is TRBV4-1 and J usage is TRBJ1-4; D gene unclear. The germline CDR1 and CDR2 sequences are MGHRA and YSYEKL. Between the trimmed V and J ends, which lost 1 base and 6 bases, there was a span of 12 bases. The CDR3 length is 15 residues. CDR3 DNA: TGCGCCAGCAGCCAAGTGGGTCGTACCCATGAAAAACTGTTTTTT. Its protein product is CASSQVGRTHEKLFF.

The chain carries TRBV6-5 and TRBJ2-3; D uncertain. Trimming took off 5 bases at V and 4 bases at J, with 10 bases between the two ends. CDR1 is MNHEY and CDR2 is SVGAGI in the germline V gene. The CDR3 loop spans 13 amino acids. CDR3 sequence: CASSIVAADTQYF. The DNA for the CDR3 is TGTGCCAGCAGTATCGTGGCCGCAGATACGCAGTATTTT.

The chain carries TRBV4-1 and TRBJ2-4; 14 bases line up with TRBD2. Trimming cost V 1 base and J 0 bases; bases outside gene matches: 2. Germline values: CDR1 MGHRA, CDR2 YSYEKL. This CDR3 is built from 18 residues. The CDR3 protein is CASSQGLAGGLAKNIQYF. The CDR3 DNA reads TGCGCCAGCAGCCAAGGACTAGCGGGAGGGCTAGCCAAAAACATTCAGTACTTC.

CDR3 in amino acids: CAWSVQGRGSDEQFF. In DNA form, the CDR3 reads TGTGCCTGGAGTGTACAGGGTCGGGGATCCGATGAGCAGTTCTTC. The chain carries TRBV30 and TRBJ2-1, with D maybe TRBD1 (6 bases). Per the germline V gene, CDR1 is GTSNPN and CDR2 is SVGIG (reference sequence). The CDR3 spans 15 residues. Trimming removed 0 bases at V and 8 bases at J, with 17 bases between.

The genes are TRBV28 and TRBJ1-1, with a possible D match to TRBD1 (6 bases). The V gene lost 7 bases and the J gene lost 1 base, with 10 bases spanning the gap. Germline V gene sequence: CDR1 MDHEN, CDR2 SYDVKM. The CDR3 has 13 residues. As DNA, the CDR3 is TGTGCCAGCAAGGGGGGACGGAACACTGAAGCTTTCTTT. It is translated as CASKGGRNTEAFF.

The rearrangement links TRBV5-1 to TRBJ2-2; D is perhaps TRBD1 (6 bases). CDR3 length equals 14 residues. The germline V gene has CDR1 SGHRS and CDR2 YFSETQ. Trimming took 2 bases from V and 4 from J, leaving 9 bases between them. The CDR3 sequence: CASSLQGATGELFF. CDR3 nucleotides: TGCGCCAGCAGCTTACAGGGCGCCACCGGGGAGCTGTTTTTT.

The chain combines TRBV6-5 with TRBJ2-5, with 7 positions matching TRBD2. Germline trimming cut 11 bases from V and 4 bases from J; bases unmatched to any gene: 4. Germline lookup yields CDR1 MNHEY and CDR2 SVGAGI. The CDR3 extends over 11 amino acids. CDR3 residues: CAGGGSETQYF. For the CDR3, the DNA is TGTGCCGGGGGAGGGTCAGAGACCCAGTACTTC.

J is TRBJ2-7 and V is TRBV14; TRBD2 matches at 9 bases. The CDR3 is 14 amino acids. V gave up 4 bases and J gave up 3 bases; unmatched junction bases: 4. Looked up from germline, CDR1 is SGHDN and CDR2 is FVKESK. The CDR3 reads CASSRREGHYEQYF. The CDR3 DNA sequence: TGTGCCAGCAGCCGGCGGGAGGGCCACTACGAGCAGTACTTC. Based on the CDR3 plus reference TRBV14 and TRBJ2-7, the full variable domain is EAGVTQFPSHSVIEKGQTVTLRCDPISGHDNLYWYRRVMGKEIKFLLHFVKESKQDESGMPNNRFLAERTGGTYSTLKVQPAELEDSGVYFCASSRREGHYEQYFGPGTRLTVT.

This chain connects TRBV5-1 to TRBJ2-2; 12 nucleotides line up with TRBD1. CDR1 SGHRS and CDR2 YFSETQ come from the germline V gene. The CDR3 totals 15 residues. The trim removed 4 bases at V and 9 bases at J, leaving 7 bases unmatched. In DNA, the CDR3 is TGCGCCAGCAGCCCCGTGGGACAGGGGGCCAGGGAGCTGTTTTTT. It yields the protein CASSPVGQGARELFF.